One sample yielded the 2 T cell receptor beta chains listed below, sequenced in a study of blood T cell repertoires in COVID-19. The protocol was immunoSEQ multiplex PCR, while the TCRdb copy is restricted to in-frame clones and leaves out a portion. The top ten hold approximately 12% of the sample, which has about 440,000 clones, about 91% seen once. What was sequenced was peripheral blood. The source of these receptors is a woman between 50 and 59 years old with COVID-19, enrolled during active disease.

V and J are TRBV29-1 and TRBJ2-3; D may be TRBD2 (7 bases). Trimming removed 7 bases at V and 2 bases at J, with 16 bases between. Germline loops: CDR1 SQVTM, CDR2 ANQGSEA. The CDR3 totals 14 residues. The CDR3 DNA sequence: TGCAGCGCCTGGGGGAGGGGGGTCACAGATACGCAGTATTTT. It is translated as CSAWGRGVTDTQYF.

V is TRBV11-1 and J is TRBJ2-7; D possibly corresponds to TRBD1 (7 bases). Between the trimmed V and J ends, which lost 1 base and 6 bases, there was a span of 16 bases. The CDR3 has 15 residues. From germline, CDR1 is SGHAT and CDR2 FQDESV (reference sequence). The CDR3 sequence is CASSLEVRQGGEQYF. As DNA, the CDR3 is TGTGCCAGCAGCTTAGAGGTGCGACAGGGAGGCGAGCAGTACTTC.